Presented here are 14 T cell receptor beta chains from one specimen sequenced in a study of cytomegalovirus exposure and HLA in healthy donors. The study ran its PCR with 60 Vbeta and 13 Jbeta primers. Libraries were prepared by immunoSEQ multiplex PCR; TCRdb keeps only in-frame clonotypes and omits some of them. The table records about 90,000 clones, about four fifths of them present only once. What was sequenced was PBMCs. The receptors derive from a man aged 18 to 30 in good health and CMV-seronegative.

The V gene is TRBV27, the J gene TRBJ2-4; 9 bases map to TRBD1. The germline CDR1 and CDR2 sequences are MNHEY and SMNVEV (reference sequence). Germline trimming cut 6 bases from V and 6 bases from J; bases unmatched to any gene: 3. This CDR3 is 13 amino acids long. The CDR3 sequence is CASSLTGGNIQYF. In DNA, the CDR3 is TGTGCCAGCAGCCTGACAGGGGGAAACATTCAGTACTTC.

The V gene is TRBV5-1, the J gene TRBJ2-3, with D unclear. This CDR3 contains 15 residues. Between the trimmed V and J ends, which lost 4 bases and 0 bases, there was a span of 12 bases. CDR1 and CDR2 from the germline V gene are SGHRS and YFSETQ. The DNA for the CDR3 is TGCGCCAGCAGCATGGCAGGCCTGAGCACAGATACGCAGTATTTT. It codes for CASSMAGLSTDTQYF. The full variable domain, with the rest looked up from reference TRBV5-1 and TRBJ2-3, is KAGVTQTPRYLIKTRGQQVTLSCSPISGHRSVSWYQQTPGQGLQFLFEYFSETQRNKGNFPGRFSGRQFSNSRSEMNVSTLELGDSALYLCASSMAGLSTDTQYFGPGTRLTVL.

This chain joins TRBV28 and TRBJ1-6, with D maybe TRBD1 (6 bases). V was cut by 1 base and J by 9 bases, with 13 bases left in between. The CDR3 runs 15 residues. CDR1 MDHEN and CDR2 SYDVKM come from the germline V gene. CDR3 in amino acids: CASSLYREGISPLHF. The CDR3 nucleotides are TGTGCCAGCAGTTTATACAGGGAAGGGATTTCACCCCTCCACTTT. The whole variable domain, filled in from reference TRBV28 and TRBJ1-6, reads DVKVTQSSRYLVKRTGEKVFLECVQDMDHENMFWYRQDPGLGLRLIYFSYDVKMKEKGDIPEGYSVSREKKERFSLILESASTNQTSMYLCASSLYREGISPLHFGNGTRLTVT.

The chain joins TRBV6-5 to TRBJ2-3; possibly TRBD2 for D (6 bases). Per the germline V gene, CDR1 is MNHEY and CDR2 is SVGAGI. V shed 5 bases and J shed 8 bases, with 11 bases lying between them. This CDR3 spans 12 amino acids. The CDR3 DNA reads TGTGCCAGCAGTCCCTTGGGAGGTACGCAGTATTTT. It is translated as CASSPLGGTQYF.

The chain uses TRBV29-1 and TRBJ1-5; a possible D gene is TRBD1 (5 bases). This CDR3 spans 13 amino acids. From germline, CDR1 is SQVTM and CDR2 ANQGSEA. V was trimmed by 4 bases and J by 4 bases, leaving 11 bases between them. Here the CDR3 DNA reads TGCAGCGTTGGAAAGGGGCGTAATCAGCCCCAGCATTTT. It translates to CSVGKGRNQPQHF.

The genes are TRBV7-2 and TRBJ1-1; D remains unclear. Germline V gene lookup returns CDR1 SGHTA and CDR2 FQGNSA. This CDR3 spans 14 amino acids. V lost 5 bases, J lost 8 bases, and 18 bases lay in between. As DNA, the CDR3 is TGTGCCAGCAGCCCTAGCCGGGCCCAAGACGAAGCTTTCTTT. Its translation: CASSPSRAQDEAFF.

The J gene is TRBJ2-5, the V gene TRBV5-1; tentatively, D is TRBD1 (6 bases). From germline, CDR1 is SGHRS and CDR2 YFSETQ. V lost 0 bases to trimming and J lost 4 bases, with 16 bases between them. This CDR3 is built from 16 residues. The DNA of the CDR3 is TGCGCCAGCAGCTTGGGAATCGACGGGACACGAGAGACCCAGTACTTC. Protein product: CASSLGIDGTRETQYF.

The CDR3: CASSLAGEPANYGYTF. In DNA, the CDR3 is TGCGCCAGCAGCTTGGCGGGGGAACCAGCTAACTATGGCTACACCTTC. The chain employs TRBV5-1 and TRBJ1-2; a possible D gene is TRBD1 (5 bases). CDR1 and CDR2 from the germline V gene are SGHRS and YFSETQ. Trimming stripped 0 bases from V and 0 bases from J, with 12 bases between. This CDR3 has 16 residues.

CDR3 sequence reads: CASSPRTRNSNQPQHF. CDR3 bases: TGTGCCAGCTCCCCAAGGACACGAAATAGCAATCAGCCCCAGCATTTT. The chain has TRBV18 and TRBJ1-5, with D perhaps TRBD1 (5 bases). Per the germline V gene, CDR1 is KGHSH and CDR2 is LQKENI. Trimming removed 6 bases at V and 0 bases at J, with 15 bases between. The CDR3 extends over 16 amino acids.

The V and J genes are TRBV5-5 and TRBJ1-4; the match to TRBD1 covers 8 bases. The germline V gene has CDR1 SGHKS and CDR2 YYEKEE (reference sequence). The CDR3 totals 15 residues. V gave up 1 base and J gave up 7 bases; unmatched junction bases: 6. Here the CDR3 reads CASSLSDRESEKLFF. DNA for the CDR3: TGTGCCAGCAGCTTGTCGGACAGGGAGTCTGAAAAACTGTTTTTT.

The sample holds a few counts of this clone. The CDR3 DNA reads TGTGCCAGCAGTGAAGTTTACTCCAATCAGCCCCAGCATTTT. Its translation is CASSEVYSNQPQHF. This rearrangement joins TRBV2 to TRBJ1-5, with D uncertain. The CDR3 runs 14 residues. Trimming left V 1 base short and J 3 bases short, with 7 bases between. In germline, CDR1 is SNHLY, CDR2 FYNNEI. The whole variable domain, filled in from reference TRBV2 and TRBJ1-5, reads EPEVTQTPSHQVTQMGQEVILRCVPISNHLYFYWYRQILGQKVEFLVSFYNNEISEKSEIFDDQFSVERPDGSNFTLKIRSTKLEDSAMYFCASSEVYSNQPQHFGDGTRLSIL.

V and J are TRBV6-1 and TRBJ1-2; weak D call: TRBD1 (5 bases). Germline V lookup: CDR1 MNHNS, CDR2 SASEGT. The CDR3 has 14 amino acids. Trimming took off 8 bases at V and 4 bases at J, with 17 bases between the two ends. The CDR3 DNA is TGTGCCAGCGGCGGGTGGGGGGAGGCCTATGGCTACACCTTC. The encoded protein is CASGGWGEAYGYTF.

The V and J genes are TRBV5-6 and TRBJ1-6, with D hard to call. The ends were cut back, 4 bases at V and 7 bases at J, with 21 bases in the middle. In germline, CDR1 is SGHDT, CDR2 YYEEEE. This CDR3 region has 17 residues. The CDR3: CASSPGLMTVGNSPLHF. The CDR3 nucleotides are TGTGCCAGCAGCCCTGGCCTAATGACGGTCGGGAATTCACCCCTCCACTTT.

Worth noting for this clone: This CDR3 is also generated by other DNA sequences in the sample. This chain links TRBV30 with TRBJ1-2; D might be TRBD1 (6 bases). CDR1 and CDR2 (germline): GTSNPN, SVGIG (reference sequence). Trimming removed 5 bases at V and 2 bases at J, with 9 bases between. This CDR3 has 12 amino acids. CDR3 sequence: CAWEQGNYGYTF. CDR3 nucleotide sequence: TGTGCCTGGGAACAGGGCAACTATGGCTACACCTTC.